What follows are 18 T cell receptor beta chains derived from one specimen sequenced in a study of shared clonotypes between healthy human individuals. Profiled with immunoSEQ multiplex PCR; TCRdb holds only in-frame clones, not every one. The data show some 1 million clones, around 74% seen once. Sequencing was carried out using memory CD4+ T cells sorted from blood. Subset indicated: CD45RA-negative fraction. Receptor source: a man between 18 and 35 years old in good health.

The V gene is TRBV6-1, the J gene TRBJ2-2, with TRBD1 identical over 9 bases. Germline V lookup: CDR1 MNHNS, CDR2 SASEGT. The V segment lost 6 bases and the J segment 7 bases; nucleotides outside the gene matches: 9. The CDR3 length is 15 residues. The chain's CDR3 is CASSTGQGRIGELFF. The CDR3 DNA reads TGTGCCAGCAGCACGGGACAGGGAAGAATCGGGGAGCTGTTTTTT.

The rearrangement uses TRBV7-9 and TRBJ2-6; TRBD1 matches 10 bases. There are 19 residues in the CDR3. Germline CDR1 is SEHNR and CDR2 is FQNEAQ (reference sequence). Trimming took 0 bases from V and 3 from J; bases not matched to a gene: 8. As DNA, the CDR3 is TGTGCCAGCAGCTTAGCGGAAAAAGGGACAGGGGTTGGGGCCAACGTCCTGACTTTC. As protein: CASSLAEKGTGVGANVLTF.

Regarding this clone: Other DNA variants within this sample encode the same CDR3. J is TRBJ1-1 and V is TRBV2, with D maybe TRBD1 (6 bases). Trimming stripped 4 bases from V and 4 bases from J, with 10 bases between. Per germline, CDR1 SNHLY and CDR2 FYNNEI. This CDR3 spans 13 amino acids. CDR3 sequence (DNA): TGTGCCAGCAGTGCAGGGGAAGGCACTGAAGCTTTCTTT. This sequence encodes CASSAGEGTEAFF. Full variable domain (rest looked up from reference TRBV2 and TRBJ1-1): EPEVTQTPSHQVTQMGQEVILRCVPISNHLYFYWYRQILGQKVEFLVSFYNNEISEKSEIFDDQFSVERPDGSNFTLKIRSTKLEDSAMYFCASSAGEGTEAFFGQGTRLTVV.

This clone was picked up a small number of times. V and J are TRBV7-9 and TRBJ1-6; D is unresolved. The length of the CDR3 is 13 residues. V was pared by 4 bases and J by 9 bases, with 10 bases between. Germline CDR1 SEHNR, CDR2 FQNEAQ (reference sequence). The CDR3 here is CASSSQLGSPLHF. The DNA for the CDR3 is TGTGCCAGCAGCTCCCAATTAGGTTCACCCCTCCACTTT.

In this sample, this clone turned up once. This chain connects TRBV19 to TRBJ1-3; no clear D. This CDR3 is 13 amino acids long. Germline V CDR1 and CDR2: LNHDA, SQIVND (reference sequence). Trimming pared 10 bases from V and 0 bases from J, leaving 10 bases between. CDR3 amino acids: CATRMGSGNTIYF. The CDR3 DNA reads TGTGCCACACGGATGGGCTCTGGAAACACCATATATTTT.

The chain carries TRBV4-1 and TRBJ2-5; TRBD1 matches at 10 bases. V shed 3 bases, J shed 4 bases, and the junction held 8 bases outside the gene matches. The CDR3 sequence is 16 residues long. Germline loops: CDR1 MGHRA, CDR2 YSYEKL. DNA of the CDR3: TGCGCCAGCAGCCAGGCGGGACAGGGGTGGGGAGAGACCCAGTACTTC. It yields the protein CASSQAGQGWGETQYF.

The chain combines TRBV5-1 with TRBJ1-1; D uncertain. CDR1 and CDR2 from the germline V gene are SGHRS and YFSETQ. V was cut by 4 bases and J by 4 bases, with 14 bases left in between. The CDR3 runs to 14 residues. CDR3 loop: CASSEEARGTEAFF. The DNA for the CDR3 is TGCGCCAGCAGCGAAGAAGCCCGAGGCACTGAAGCTTTCTTT.

This sequence joins TRBV30 and TRBJ2-2, with D possibly being TRBD2 (5 bases). The CDR3 is 15 amino acids. V lost 2 bases and J lost 7, with 17 bases in between. Germline V lookup: CDR1 GTSNPN, CDR2 SVGIG (reference sequence). CDR3 nucleotide sequence: TGTGCCTGGAGTAAGCAGCGGAGACGTAACGGGGAGCTGTTTTTT. Protein sequence: CAWSKQRRRNGELFF.

V usage is TRBV18 and J usage is TRBJ2-7, with D perhaps TRBD2 (6 bases). Germline CDR1 and CDR2: KGHSH and LQKENI. V dropped 4 bases and J dropped 2 bases, with 15 bases sitting between them. The CDR3 is 15 amino acids. CDR3 sequence reads: CASSRAASEAYEQYF. DNA for the CDR3: TGTGCCAGCTCACGGGCGGCTAGCGAGGCCTACGAGCAGTACTTC.

This clone was counted only a few times. This rearrangement joins TRBV2 to TRBJ1-5, with D perhaps TRBD1 (5 bases). CDR1 is SNHLY and CDR2 is FYNNEI in the germline V gene. The ends were cut back, 6 bases at V and 1 base at J, with 10 bases in the middle. This CDR3 spans 14 amino acids. CDR3 nucleotides: TGTGCCAGCAGGCAGGGCGTAAGCAATCAGCCCCAGCATTTT. Protein: CASRQGVSNQPQHF. Supplemented by reference TRBV2 and TRBJ1-5, the full variable domain reads EPEVTQTPSHQVTQMGQEVILRCVPISNHLYFYWYRQILGQKVEFLVSFYNNEISEKSEIFDDQFSVERPDGSNFTLKIRSTKLEDSAMYFCASRQGVSNQPQHFGDGTRLSIL.

The V call is TRBV4-3, the J call TRBJ2-7, with D possibly TRBD2 on 6 matching bases. V dropped 5 bases and J dropped 2 bases, with 19 bases sitting between them. Germline values: CDR1 LGHNA, CDR2 YSLEER. The CDR3 loop spans 16 amino acids. The CDR3 spells CASSVHRDCSTYEQYF. The CDR3 DNA follows: TGCGCCAGCAGCGTCCACCGGGACTGTTCAACCTACGAGCAGTACTTC.

This clone was seen just once. Other nucleotide sequences in the sample specify the same CDR3. The J gene is TRBJ1-3, the V gene TRBV10-1; no reliable D call. The CDR3 loop spans 14 amino acids. Per the germline V gene, CDR1 is WNHNN and CDR2 is SYGVQD (reference sequence). Trimming stripped 3 bases from V and 0 bases from J, with 6 bases between. The CDR3: CASSDPLSGNTIYF. CDR3 bases: TGCGCCAGCAGTGATCCTCTCTCTGGAAACACCATATATTTT.

Points on this clone: Germline and junction disagree at one end, which may indicate a read error. This CDR3 is also generated by other DNA sequences in the sample. V gene TRBV7-7 combines with J gene TRBJ1-5; possible D gene TRBD1, 6 bases. Germline V gives CDR1 SSHAT, CDR2 FNYEAQ (reference sequence). This CDR3 spans 13 amino acids. The chain's CDR3 is CASSLDRNQPQHF. In nucleotides, the CDR3 is TGTGCTAGCAGCTTAGACAGGAATCAGCCCCAGCATTTT.

The chain links TRBV4-1 to TRBJ1-3; D perhaps matches TRBD1 (6 bases). CDR1 is MGHRA and CDR2 is YSYEKL in the germline V gene. The CDR3 has 16 amino acids. Trimming cost V 1 base and J 0 bases, with 10 bases left between them. This CDR3 reads CASSQAAGASGNTIYF. The DNA of the CDR3 is TGCGCCAGCAGCCAAGCTGCAGGGGCCTCTGGAAACACCATATATTTT.

This clone occurred a few times. CDR3 nucleotides: TGTGCCACCAGCAGAGATTTGGGAGTGGTGGGCTATGGCTACACCTTC. Its protein is CATSRDLGVVGYGYTF. This chain uses TRBV15 with TRBJ1-2, with D unresolved. This CDR3 has 16 amino acids. V was cut by 0 bases and J by 4 bases, with 15 bases left in between. Germline CDR1 and CDR2: LNHNV and YYDKDF (reference sequence).

The V and J genes are TRBV9 and TRBJ2-2, with TRBD1 as a possible D gene (6 bases). V was pared by 2 bases and J by 0 bases, with 8 bases between. The CDR3 is made up of 15 amino acids. The V gene's germline CDR1 is SGDLS and CDR2 YYNGEE. This chain's CDR3 is CASSVGHANTGELFF. The CDR3 nucleotides are TGTGCCAGCAGCGTGGGACACGCGAACACCGGGGAGCTGTTTTTT. Supplemented by reference TRBV9 and TRBJ2-2, the full variable domain reads DSGVTQTPKHLITATGQRVTLRCSPRSGDLSVYWYQQSLDQGLQFLIQYYNGEERAKGNILERFSAQQFPDLHSELNLSSLELGDSALYFCASSVGHANTGELFFGEGSRLTVL.

The genes are TRBV5-5 and TRBJ1-5; D is undetermined. The CDR3 runs to 16 residues. Germline CDR1 reads SGHKS; CDR2 reads YYEKEE (reference sequence). Trimming stripped 0 bases from V and 2 bases from J, with 12 bases between. CDR3: CASSLGGHLGNQPQHF. CDR3 coding DNA: TGTGCCAGCAGCTTGGGTGGGCATCTGGGCAATCAGCCCCAGCATTTT.

This clone appeared once. V gene TRBV7-2 combines with J gene TRBJ2-7, with TRBD1 matching 9 bases. The CDR3 spans 15 residues. The trim removed 2 bases at V and 5 bases at J, leaving 7 bases unmatched. Germline V gene sequence: CDR1 SGHTA, CDR2 FQGNSA. CDR3 sequence (DNA): TGTGCCAGCAGCTTAACCCCGGGACAGGGAAACGAGCAGTACTTC. Encoded protein: CASSLTPGQGNEQYF.